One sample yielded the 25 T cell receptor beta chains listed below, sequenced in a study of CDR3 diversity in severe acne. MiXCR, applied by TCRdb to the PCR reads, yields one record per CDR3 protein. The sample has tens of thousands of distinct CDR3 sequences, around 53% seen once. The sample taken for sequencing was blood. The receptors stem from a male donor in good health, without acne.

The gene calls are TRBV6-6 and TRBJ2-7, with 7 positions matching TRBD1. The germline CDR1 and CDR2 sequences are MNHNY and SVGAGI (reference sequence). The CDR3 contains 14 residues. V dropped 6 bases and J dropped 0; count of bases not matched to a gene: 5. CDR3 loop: CASRDRVSSYEQYF. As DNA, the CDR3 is TGTGCCAGCAGAGACAGGGTGAGCTCCTACGAGCAGTACTTC.

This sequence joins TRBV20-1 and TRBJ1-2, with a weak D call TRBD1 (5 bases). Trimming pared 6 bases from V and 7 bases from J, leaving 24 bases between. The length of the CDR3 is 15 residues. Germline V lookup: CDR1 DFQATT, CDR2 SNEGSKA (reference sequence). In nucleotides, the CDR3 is TGCAGTGCCAGCAGCCCGGGACCGAACGGACCTGGCTACACCTTC. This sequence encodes CSASSPGPNGPGYTF.

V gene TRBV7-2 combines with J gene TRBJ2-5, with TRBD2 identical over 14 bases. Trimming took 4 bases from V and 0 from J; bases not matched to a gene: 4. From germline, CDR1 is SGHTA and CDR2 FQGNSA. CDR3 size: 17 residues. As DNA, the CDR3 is TGTGCCAGCAGCTCCAGACTAGCGGGGGGGTACCAAGAGACCCAGTACTTC. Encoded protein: CASSSRLAGGYQETQYF.

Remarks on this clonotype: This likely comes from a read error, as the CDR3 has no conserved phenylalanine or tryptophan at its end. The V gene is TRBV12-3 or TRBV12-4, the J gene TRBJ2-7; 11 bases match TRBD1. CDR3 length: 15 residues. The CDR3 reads CASSQGQGAIYEQYL. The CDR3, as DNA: TGTGCCAGCAGTCAAGGACAGGGGGCCATCTACGAACAGTACCTC.

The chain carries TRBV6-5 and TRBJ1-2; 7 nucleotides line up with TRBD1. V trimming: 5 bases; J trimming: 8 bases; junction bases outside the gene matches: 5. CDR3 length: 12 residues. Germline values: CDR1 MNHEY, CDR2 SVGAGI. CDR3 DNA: TGTGCCAGCAGTGAGTACAGGGGCGGCTACACCTTC. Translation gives CASSEYRGGYTF.

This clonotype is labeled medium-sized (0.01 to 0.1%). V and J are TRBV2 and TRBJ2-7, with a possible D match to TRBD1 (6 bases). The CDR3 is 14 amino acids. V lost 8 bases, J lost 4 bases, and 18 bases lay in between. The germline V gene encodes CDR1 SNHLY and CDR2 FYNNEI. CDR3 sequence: CASLGQPSMYEQYF. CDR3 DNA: TGTGCCAGCCTTGGACAGCCTTCTATGTACGAGCAGTACTTC.

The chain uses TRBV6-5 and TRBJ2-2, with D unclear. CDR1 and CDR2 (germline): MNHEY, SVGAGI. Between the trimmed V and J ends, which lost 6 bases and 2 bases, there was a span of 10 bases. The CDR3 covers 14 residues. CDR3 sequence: CASSDWDNTGELFF. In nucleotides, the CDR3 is TGTGCCAGCAGCGACTGGGATAACACCGGGGAGCTGTTTTTT.

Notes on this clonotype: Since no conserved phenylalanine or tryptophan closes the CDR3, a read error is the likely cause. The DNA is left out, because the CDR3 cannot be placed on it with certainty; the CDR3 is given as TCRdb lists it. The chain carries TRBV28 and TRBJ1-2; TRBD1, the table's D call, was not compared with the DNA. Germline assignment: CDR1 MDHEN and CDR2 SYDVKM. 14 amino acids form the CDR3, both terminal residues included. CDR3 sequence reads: CASSTKGTGGGHTL.

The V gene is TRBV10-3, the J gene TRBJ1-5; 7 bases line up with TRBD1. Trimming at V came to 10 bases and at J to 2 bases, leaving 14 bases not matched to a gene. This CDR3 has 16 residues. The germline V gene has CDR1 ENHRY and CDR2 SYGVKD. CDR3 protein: CASSPLGQVGNQPQHF. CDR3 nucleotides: TGTGCCAGCTCACCACTCGGACAGGTAGGCAATCAGCCCCAGCATTTT.

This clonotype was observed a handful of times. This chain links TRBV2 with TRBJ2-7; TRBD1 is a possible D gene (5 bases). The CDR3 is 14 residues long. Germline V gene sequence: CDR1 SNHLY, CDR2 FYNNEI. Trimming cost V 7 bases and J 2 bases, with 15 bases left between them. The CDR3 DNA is TGTGCCAGCACCAAAATGGACACCGCCTACGAGCAGTACTTC. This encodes CASTKMDTAYEQYF.

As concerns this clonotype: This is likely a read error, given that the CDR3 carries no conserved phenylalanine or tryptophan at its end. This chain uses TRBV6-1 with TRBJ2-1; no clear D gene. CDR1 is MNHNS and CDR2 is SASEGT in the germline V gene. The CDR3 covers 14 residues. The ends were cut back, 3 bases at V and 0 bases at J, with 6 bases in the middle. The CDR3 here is CASSDRSSYNEQFR. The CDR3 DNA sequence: TGTGCCAGCAGTGACCGGAGCTCCTACAATGAGCAGTTCAGA.

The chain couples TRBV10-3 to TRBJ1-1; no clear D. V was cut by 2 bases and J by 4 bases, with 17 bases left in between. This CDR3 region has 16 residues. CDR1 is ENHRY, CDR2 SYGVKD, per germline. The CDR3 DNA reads TGTGCCATCAGTGAGGCAATTTGGGAGAGCGGCACTGAAGCTTTCTTT. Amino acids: CAISEAIWESGTEAFF.

CDR3 bases: TGCAGTGCTAGACATGGGACAGTCAAATTCCCCAGAGACAGTGGGCAGTACTTC. It translates to CSARHGTVKFPRDSGQYF. The rearrangement uses TRBV20-1 and TRBJ2-7, with 7 bases lining up with TRBD1. CDR1 is DFQATT and CDR2 is SNEGSKA in the germline V gene (reference sequence). The CDR3 covers 18 residues. The J segment lost 9 bases and the V segment lost 2 bases, leaving 25 bases of the junction unmatched.

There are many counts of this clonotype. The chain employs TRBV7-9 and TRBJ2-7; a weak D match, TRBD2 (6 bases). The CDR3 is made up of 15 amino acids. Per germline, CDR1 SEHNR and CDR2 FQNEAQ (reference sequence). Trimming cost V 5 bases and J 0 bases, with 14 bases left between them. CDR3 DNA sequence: TGTGCCAGCAGCAAGGGACTGGCCGGCTCCTACGAGCAGTACTTC. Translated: CASSKGLAGSYEQYF.

The CDR3 region has the DNA TGTGCCAGCAGGTTCTTTGGACAGGGAAAAGAAGAGACCCAGTACTTC. As protein: CASRFFGQGKEETQYF. The chain carries TRBV25-1 and TRBJ2-5; 8 bases are a match to TRBD1. J was trimmed by 3 bases and V by 6 bases; bases with no gene match: 12. The CDR3 totals 16 residues. Germline CDR1 and CDR2: MGHDK and SYGVNS.

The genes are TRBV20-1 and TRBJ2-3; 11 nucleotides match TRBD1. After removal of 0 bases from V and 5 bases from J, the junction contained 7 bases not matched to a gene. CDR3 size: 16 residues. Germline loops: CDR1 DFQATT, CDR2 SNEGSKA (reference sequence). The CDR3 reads CSARDMGQGGIDTQYF. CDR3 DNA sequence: TGCAGTGCTAGAGATATGGGACAGGGGGGAATAGATACGCAGTATTTT.

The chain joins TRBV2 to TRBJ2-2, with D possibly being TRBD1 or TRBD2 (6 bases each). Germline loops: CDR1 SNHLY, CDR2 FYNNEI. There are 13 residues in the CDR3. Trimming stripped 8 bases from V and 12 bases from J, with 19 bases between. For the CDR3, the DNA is TGTGCCAGCTCTAGGGGAGGCACAGGGCAGCTGTTTTTT. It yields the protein CASSRGGTGQLFF.

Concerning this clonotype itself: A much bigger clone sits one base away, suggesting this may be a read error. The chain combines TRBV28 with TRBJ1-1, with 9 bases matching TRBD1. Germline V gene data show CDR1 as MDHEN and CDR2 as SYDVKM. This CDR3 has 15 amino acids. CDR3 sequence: CASSLTRTGATGAFF. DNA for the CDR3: TGTGCCAGCAGTTTAACCCGGACAGGGGCCACTGGAGCTTTCTTT.

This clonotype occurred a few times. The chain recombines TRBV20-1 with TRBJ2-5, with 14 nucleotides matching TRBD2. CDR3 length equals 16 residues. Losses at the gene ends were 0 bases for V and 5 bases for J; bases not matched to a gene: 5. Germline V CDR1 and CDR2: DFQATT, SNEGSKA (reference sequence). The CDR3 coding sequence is TGCAGTGCTAGAGAGATGGGACTAGCGGGAGTGGAGACCCAGTACTTC. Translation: CSAREMGLAGVETQYF.

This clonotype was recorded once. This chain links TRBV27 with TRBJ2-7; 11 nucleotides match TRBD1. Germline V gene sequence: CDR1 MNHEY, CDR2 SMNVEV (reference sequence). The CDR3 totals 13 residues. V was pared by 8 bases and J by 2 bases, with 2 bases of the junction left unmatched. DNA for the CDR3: TGTGCCAGCTGGGGACAGGGGGCCTACGAGCAGTACTTC. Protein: CASWGQGAYEQYF.

CDR3 sequence: CASSQGVREAYETQYF. The CDR3 region has the DNA TGTGCCAGCAGCCAAGGCGTCCGGGAGGCTTATGAGACCCAGTACTTC. The chain links TRBV3-1 to TRBJ2-5, with 7 positions matching TRBD2. The CDR3 totals 16 residues. The V and J ends lost 1 base and 5 bases, in that order; junction bases with no gene match: 10. Germline V lookup: CDR1 LGHDT, CDR2 YNNKEL (reference sequence).

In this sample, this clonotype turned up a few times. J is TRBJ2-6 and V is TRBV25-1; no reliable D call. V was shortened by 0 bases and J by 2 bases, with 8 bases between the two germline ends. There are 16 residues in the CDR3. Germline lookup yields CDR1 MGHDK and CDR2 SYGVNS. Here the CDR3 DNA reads TGTGCCAGCAGTGAATATAGCCTAACTGGGGCCAACGTCCTGACTTTC. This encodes CASSEYSLTGANVLTF.

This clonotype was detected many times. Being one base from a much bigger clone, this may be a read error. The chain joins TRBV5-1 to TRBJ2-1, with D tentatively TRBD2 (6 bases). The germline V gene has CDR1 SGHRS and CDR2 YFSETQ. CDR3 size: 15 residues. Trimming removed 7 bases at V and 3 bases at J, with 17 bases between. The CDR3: CASGPGWGLYNEQFF. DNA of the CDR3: TGCGCCAGCGGCCCGGGATGGGGACTCTACAATGAGCAGTTCTTC.

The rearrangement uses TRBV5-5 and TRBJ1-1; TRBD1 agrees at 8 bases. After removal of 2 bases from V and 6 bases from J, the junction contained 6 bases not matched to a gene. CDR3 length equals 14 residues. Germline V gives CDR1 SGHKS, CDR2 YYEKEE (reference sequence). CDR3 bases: TGTGCCAGCAGCTTTCAGGGGGCGCGGTCTGAAGCTTTCTTT. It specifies CASSFQGARSEAFF. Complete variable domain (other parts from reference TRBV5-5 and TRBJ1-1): DAGVTQSPTHLIKTRGQQVTLRCSPISGHKSVSWYQQVLGQGPQFIFQYYEKEERGRGNFPDRFSARQFPNYSSELNVNALLLGDSALYLCASSFQGARSEAFFGQGTRLTVV.

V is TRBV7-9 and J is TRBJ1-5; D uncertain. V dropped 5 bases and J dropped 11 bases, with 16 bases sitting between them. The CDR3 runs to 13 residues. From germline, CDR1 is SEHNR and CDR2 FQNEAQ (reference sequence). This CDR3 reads CASSRDNQETQHF. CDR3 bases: TGTGCCAGCAGCCGCGATAACCAAGAGACCCAGCATTTT.